The present entry profiles one TCR beta chain with its context. Its antigen is unknown. Base qualities are not at hand, and no much larger clone is one base apart. The cysteine opens and the phenylalanine closes a CDR3 of 14 amino acids. The entry retains the CDR3 DNA only, 42 bases that are in frame from base 1. The junction carries 9 bases between V and J, which are trimmed by 2 bases and 2 bases respectively. CDR1 and CDR2, per the germline V gene (reference sequence), are MNHEY and SMNVEV. This entry belongs to a study of OX40 agonist ivuxolimab in advanced cancers. Notes on the research overall: Ivuxolimab, which targeted the costimulatory receptor OX40 (CD134), was an agonistic, fully human IgG2 monoclonal antibody. Intravenous ivuxolimab was administered to patients every 2 weeks at six dose levels: 0.01, 0.1, 0.3, 1.5, 3 and 10 mg/kg. Of the 52 patients in dose escalation, some 20 had hepatocellular carcinoma, about 15 had melanoma, 9 had renal cell carcinoma and 9 had head and neck cancer. In the dose-escalation cohort, 82.7% of patients were male, and the mean age was approximately 64 years, with a range of 23 to 79. Prior anti-PD-1, anti-PD-L1 or anti-CTLA-4 therapy was permitted, and checkpoint inhibitors had been received by more than 35% of dose-escalation patients. Partial responses were achieved by three dose-escalation patients, of whom one had hepatocellular carcinoma and two had cutaneous melanoma. Peripheral TCRbeta sequencing aimed to test whether ivuxolimab altered TCR sequence diversity and caused clonal T-cell expansion. The paper describes the monotherapy dose-escalation part (N ≈ 50 patients) of the phase I trial of ivuxolimab.

Here is what the overall study found, with its caveats: After ivuxolimab, more expanded clones were found on average in CD8+ T cells than in CD4+ T cells. In the 0.1-3.0 mg/kg groups, partial responders had among the lowest normalized peripheral clonal expansion, particularly in CD8+ T cells. Low levels of normalized T-cell clonal expansion were also seen in some nonresponding patients. Which antigens the clonally expanded peripheral T cells were specific for was not determined. At doses of 0.1 to 3.0 mg/kg, clonal expansion of both CD4+ and CD8+ blood T cells was observed from baseline to week 6.

To sequence the TCRbeta CDR3 region, genomic DNA was isolated from the sorted cells. The immunoSEQ Assay was used to sequence the TCRbeta CDR3 regions. TCRdb stores this immuneACCESS table with in-frame sequences only. Part of the clones is absent; in the studies checked, under half of the shortfall reflects unresolved V genes, and no reason is known for the rest. The sample profile shows fewer than 100,000 clones; approximately 86% of them were found once. The ten largest clones add up to just under 2% of the sample. The trial excluded patients who had a history of autoimmune disease or were on systemic immunosuppression. In every dose cohort, peripheral blood was drawn for TCR sequencing at baseline, cycle 4 day 1, and cycle 7 day 1. Samples were obtained from an open-label, multicenter, first-in-human phase I dose-escalation trial of ivuxolimab. Adults with locally advanced or metastatic melanoma, renal cell, hepatocellular, or head and neck squamous cell carcinoma were enrolled in the trial. Before TCR sequencing, CD4+ and CD8+ T cells were separately sorted from peripheral blood.

The sample was CD4+ or CD8+ T cells sorted from blood, taken in a trial of the OX40 agonist ivuxolimab. The clonotype was recovered from an adult with an advanced solid tumor such as melanoma, head and neck, liver or kidney cancer. The rearranged segments are TRBV27 and TRBJ1-1; no confident D gene assignment can be made. The CDR3: CASSLSRVNTEAFF. The DNA sequence is given as TGTGCCAGCAGTTTAAGTAGGGTTAACACTGAAGCTTTCTTT.